Below, one TCR beta chain is given with its context. Its target is not known. Trimming removed 9 bases at V and 0 bases at J, with 15 bases between. Germline V gene sequence: CDR1 SNHLY, CDR2 FYNNEI. CDR3 length: 15 residues. This specimen comes from a study of T cell clones after liver transplantation. Across the whole study: A pre-transplant mixed lymphocyte reaction with TCRbeta sequencing defined graft-donor-reactive clones followed in post-transplant blood. Blood was drawn pre-transplant, before withdrawal, and after full or failed withdrawal. Study observations and caveats: Circulating graft-donor-reactive CD4 TCRbeta sequences fell significantly post-transplant in 5 of 8 subjects.

The method was immunoSEQ multiplex PCR; TCRdb's version includes in-frame clones alone and lacks a portion of them. The sample carries some 110,000 clones, 75% to 90% recorded once. The material sequenced was CD4+ T cells from blood, taken before liver transplant. The chain uses TRBV2 and TRBJ1-5, with D uncertain. This clonotype originated in a human donor who received a liver transplant. The CDR3 loop is CASRLEHYSNQPQHF. The DNA for the CDR3 is TGTGCCAGTCGTCTGGAACACTATAGCAATCAGCCCCAGCATTTT.